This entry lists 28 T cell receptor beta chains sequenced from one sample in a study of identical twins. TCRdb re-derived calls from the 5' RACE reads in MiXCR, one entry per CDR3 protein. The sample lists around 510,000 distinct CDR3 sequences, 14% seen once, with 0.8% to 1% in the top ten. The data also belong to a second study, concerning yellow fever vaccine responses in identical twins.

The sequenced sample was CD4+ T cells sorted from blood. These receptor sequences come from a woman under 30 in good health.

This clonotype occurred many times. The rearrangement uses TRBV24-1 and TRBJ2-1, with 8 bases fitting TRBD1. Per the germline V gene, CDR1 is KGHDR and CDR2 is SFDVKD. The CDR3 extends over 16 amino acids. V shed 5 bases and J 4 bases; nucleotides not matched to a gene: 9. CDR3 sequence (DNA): TGTGCCACCAGTGCCTTGACAGGGGAGGCATACAATGAGCAGTTCTTC. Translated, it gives CATSALTGEAYNEQFF.

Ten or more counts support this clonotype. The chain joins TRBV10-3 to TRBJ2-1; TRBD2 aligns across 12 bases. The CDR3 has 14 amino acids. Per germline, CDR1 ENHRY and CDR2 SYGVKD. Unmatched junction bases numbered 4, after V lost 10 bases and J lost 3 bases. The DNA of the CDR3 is TGTGCCACCGGACTAGCGGGGATCTACAATGAGCAGTTCTTC. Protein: CATGLAGIYNEQFF.

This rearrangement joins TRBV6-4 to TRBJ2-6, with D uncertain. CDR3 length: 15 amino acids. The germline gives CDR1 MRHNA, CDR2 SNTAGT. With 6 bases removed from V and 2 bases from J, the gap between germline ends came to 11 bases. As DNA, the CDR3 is TGTGCCAGCAGCCACGGAAGAACTGGGGCCAACGTCCTGACTTTC. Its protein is CASSHGRTGANVLTF.

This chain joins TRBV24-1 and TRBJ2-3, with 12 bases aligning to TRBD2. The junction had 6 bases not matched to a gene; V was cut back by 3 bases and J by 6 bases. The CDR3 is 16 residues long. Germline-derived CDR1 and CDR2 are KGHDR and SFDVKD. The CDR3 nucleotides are TGTGCCACCAGTGATACCCTGACTAGCGGGAGTGATACGCAGTATTTT. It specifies CATSDTLTSGSDTQYF.

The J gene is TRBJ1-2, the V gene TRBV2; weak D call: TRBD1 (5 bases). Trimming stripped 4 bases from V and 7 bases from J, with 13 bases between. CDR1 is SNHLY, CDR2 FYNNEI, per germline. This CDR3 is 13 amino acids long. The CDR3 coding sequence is TGTGCCAGCAGTGTGGGGCCAGATTTTGGCTACACCTTC. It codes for CASSVGPDFGYTF.

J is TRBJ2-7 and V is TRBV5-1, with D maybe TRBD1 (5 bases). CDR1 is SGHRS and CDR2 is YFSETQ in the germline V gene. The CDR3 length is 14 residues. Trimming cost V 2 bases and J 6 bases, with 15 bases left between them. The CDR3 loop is CASSLQVPPSEQYF. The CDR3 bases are TGCGCCAGCAGCTTACAGGTCCCCCCCAGCGAGCAGTACTTC.

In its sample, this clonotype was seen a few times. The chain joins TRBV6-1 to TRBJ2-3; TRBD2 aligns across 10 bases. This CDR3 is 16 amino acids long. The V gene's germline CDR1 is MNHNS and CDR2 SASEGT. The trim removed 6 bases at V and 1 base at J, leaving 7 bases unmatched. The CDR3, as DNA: TGTGCCAGCAGACTATCTACTAGCGGGGGCACAGATACGCAGTATTTT. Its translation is CASRLSTSGGTDTQYF.

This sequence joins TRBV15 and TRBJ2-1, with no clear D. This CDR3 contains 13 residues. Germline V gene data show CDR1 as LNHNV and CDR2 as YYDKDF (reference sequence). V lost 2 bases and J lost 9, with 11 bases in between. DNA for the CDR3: TGTGCCACCAGCAGACAAACACGTCTTGAGCAGTTCTTC. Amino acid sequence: CATSRQTRLEQFF.

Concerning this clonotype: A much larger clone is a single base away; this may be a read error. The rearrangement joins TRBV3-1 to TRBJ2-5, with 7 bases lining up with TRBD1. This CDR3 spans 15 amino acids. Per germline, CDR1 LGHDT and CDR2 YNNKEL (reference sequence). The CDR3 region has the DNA TGTGCCACCAGCCACCAGGACAGGTTAGCAGAGACCCAGTACTTC. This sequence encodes CATSHQDRLAETQYF.

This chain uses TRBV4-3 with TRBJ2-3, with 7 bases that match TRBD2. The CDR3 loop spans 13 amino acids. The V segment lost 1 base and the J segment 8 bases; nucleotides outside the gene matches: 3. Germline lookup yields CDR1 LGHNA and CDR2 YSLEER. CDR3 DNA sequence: TGCGCCAGCAGCCAAGGGGCTAGCGGTACGCAGTATTTT. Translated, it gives CASSQGASGTQYF.

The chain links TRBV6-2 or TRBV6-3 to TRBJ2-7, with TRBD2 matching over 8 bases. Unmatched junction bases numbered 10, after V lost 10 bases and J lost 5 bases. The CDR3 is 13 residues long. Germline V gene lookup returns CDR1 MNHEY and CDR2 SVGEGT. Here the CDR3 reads CATSGPPMDEQYF. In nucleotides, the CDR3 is TGTGCCACTAGCGGGCCACCAATGGACGAGCAGTACTTC.

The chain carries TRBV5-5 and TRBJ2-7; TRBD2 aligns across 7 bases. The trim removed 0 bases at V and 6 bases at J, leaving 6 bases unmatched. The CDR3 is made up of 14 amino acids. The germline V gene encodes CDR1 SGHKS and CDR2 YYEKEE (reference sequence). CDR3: CASSLVQGRGEQYF. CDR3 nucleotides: TGTGCCAGCAGCTTGGTACAAGGGAGGGGCGAGCAGTACTTC.

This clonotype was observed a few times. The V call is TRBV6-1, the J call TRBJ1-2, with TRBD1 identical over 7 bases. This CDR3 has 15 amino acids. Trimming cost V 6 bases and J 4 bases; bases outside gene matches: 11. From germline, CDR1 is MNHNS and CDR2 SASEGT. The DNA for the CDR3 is TGTGCCAGCAGACATACAGGGGATCGCGGCTATGGCTACACCTTC. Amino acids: CASRHTGDRGYGYTF.

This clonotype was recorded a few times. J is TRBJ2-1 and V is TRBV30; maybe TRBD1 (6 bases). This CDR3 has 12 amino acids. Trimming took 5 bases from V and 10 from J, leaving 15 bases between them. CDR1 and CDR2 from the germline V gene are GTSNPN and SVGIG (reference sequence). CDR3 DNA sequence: TGTGCCTGGTCACAGGGAGAGGGGGAGCAGTTCTTC. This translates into CAWSQGEGEQFF.

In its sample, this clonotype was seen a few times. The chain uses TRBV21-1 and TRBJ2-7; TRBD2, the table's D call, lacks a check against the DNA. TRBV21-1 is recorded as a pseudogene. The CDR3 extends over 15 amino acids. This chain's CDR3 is CASSKGALEPYEQYF. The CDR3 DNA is TGTGCCAGCAGCAAAGGGGCCCTGGAACCCTACGAGCAGTACTTC.

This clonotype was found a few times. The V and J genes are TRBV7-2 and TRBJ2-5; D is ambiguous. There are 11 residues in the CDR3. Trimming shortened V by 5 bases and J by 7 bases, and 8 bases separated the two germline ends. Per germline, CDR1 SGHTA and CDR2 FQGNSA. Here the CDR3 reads CASSRTPTQYF. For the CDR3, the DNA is TGTGCCAGCAGCCGAACTCCGACCCAGTACTTC.

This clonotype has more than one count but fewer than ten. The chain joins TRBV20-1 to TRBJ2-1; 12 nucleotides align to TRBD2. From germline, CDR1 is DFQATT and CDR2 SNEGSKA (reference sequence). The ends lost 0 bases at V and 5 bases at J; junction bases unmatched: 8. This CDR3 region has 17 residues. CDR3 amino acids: CSARDRTSGTLHNEQFF. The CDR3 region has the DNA TGCAGTGCTAGAGATAGGACTAGCGGGACCCTACACAATGAGCAGTTCTTC.

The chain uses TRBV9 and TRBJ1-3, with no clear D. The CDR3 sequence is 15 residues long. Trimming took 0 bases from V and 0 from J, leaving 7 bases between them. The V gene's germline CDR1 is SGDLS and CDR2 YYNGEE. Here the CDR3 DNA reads TGTGCCAGCAGCGTAGATATGAGCTCTGGAAACACCATATATTTT. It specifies CASSVDMSSGNTIYF.

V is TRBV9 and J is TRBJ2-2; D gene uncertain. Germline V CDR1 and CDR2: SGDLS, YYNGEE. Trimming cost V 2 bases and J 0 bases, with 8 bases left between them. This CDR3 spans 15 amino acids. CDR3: CASSVHSSNTGELFF. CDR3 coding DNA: TGTGCCAGCAGCGTCCACTCCTCGAACACCGGGGAGCTGTTTTTT.

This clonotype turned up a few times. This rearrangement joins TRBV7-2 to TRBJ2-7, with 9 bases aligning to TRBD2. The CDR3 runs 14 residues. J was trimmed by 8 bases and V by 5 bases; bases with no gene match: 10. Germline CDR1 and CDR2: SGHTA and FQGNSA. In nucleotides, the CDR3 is TGTGCCAGCAGCCCCCTGGGCGGGAGGGCCCAGCAGTACTTC. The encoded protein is CASSPLGGRAQQYF.

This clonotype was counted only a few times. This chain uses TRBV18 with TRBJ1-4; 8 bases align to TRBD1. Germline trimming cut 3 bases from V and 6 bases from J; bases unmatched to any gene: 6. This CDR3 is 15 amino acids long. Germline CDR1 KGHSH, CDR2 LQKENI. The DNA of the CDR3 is TGTGCCAGCTCACCTACGGACAGGGTCTATGAAAAACTGTTTTTT. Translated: CASSPTDRVYEKLFF.

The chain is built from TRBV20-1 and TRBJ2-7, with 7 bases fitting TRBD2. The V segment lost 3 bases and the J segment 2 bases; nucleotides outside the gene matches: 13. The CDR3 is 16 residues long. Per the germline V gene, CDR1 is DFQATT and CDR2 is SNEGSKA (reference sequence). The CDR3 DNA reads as TGCAGTGCTAGTAGCCCGGGTTCTAGCGGAACCTACGAGCAGTACTTC. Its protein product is CSASSPGSSGTYEQYF.

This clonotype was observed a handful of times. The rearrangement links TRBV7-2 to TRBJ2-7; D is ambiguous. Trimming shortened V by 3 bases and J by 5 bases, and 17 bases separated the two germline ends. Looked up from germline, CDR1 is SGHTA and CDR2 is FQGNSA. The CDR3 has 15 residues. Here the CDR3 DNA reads TGTGCCAGCAGCTTCTTTAGGGTCTTAGGGAACGAGCAGTACTTC. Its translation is CASSFFRVLGNEQYF.

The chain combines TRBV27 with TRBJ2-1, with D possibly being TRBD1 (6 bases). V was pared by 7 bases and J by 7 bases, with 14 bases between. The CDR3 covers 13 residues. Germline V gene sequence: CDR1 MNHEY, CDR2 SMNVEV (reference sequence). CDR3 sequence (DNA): TGTGCCAGCAACCAACAGGGAATGAATGAGCAGTTCTTC. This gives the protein CASNQQGMNEQFF.

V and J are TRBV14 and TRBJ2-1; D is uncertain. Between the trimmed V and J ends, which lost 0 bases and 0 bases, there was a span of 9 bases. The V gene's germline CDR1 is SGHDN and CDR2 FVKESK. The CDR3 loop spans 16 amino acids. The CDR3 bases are TGTGCCAGCAGCCAAGACTCAGTGATCTCCTACAATGAGCAGTTCTTC. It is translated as CASSQDSVISYNEQFF.

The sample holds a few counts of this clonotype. CDR3 in DNA: TGTGCCAGCAGCCGAGGACAGGTTAGCAATCAGCCCCAGCATTTT. Amino acids: CASSRGQVSNQPQHF. This chain joins TRBV6-1 and TRBJ1-5; 7 nucleotides align to TRBD1. In germline, CDR1 is MNHNS, CDR2 SASEGT. V shed 6 bases and J 0 bases; nucleotides not matched to a gene: 5. This CDR3 has 15 residues.

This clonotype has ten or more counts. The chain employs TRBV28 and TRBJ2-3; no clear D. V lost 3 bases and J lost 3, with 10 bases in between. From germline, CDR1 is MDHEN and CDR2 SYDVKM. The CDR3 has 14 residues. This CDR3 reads CASSLVRGTDTQYF. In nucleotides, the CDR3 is TGTGCCAGCAGTTTGGTACGCGGAACAGATACGCAGTATTTT.

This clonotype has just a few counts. This CDR3 reads CASSPRDRARYEQYF. CDR3 sequence (DNA): TGTGCCAGCAGTCCAAGGGACAGGGCGCGCTACGAGCAGTACTTC. The V and J genes are TRBV28 and TRBJ2-7; TRBD1 agrees at 9 bases. The CDR3 runs to 15 residues. After removal of 5 bases from V and 3 bases from J, the junction contained 8 bases not matched to a gene. Germline CDR1 reads MDHEN; CDR2 reads SYDVKM.